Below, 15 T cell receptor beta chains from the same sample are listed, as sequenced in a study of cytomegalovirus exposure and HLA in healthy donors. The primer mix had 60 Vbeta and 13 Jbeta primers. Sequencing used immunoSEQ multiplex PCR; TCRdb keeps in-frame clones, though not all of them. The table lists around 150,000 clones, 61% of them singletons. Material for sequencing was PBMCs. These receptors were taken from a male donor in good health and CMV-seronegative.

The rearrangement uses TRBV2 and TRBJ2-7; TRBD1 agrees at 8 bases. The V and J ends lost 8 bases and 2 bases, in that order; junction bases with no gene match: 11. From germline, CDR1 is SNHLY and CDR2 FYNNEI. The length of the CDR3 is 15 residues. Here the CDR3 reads CASAWRTGLAYEQYF. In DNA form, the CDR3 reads TGTGCCAGCGCGTGGCGGACAGGGCTAGCCTACGAGCAGTACTTC.

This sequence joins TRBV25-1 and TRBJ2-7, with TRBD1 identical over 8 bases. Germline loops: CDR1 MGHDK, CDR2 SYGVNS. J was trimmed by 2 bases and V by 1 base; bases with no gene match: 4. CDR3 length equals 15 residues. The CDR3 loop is CASSEWGQAPYEQYF. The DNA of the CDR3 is TGTGCCAGCAGTGAATGGGGACAGGCTCCCTACGAGCAGTACTTC.

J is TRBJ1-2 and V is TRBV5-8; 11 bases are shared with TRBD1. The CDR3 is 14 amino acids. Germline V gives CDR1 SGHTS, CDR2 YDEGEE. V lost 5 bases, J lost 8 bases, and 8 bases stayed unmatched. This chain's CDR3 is CASRRTGGGRGYTF. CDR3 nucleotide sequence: TGTGCCAGCAGACGGACAGGGGGCGGGAGAGGCTACACCTTC.

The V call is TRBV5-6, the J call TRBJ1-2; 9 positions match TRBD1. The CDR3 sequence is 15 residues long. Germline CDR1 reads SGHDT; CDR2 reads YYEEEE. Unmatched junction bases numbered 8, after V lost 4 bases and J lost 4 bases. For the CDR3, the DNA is TGTGCCAGCAGCCCGGGGACAGGGTTTTTCTATGGCTACACCTTC. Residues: CASSPGTGFFYGYTF.

CDR3: CASREALDEQYF. CDR3 coding DNA: TGTGCCAGCAGAGAGGCTCTGGACGAGCAGTACTTC. The V and J genes are TRBV6-1 and TRBJ2-7, with D uncertain. Trimming stripped 6 bases from V and 5 bases from J, with 11 bases between. The germline CDR1 and CDR2 sequences are MNHNS and SASEGT. The CDR3 extends over 12 amino acids.

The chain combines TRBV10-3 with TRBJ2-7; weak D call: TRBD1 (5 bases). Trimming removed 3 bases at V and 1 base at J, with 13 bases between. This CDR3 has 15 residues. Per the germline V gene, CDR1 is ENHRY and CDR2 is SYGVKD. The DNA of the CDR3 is TGTGCCATCAGTGATCGCGACCAGGGTTCCTACGAGCAGTACTTC. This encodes CAISDRDQGSYEQYF.

For the CDR3, the DNA is TGCAGCGTTAACCGACAGGGACCTGGGGAGCTGTTTTTT. Protein product: CSVNRQGPGELFF. This rearrangement joins TRBV29-1 to TRBJ2-2, with 7 bases matching TRBD1. V shed 5 bases, J shed 8 bases, and the junction held 8 bases outside the gene matches. This CDR3 contains 13 residues. CDR1 is SQVTM and CDR2 is ANQGSEA in the germline V gene.

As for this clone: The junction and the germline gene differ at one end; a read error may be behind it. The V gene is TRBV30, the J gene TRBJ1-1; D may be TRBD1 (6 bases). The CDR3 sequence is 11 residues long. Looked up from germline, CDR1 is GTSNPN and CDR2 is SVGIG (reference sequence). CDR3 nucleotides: TGTGCCTCCTCGGGCAGGGGAATTCGTATCTTT. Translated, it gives CASSGRGIRIF.

The CDR3 protein is CASSQDGSVSASEQYF. The CDR3 DNA reads as TGCGCCAGCAGCCAAGATGGCTCTGTATCAGCGAGCGAGCAGTACTTC. The V call is TRBV4-1, the J call TRBJ2-7; D call uncertain. The CDR3 is 16 residues long. Trimming shortened V by 0 bases and J by 6 bases, and 18 bases separated the two germline ends. Germline assignment: CDR1 MGHRA and CDR2 YSYEKL.

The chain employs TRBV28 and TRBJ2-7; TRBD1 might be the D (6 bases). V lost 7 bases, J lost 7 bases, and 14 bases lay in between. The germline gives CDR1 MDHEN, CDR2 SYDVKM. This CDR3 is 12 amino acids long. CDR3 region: CASNRALGEQYF. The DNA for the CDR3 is TGTGCCAGCAACAGGGCCCTTGGGGAGCAGTACTTC.

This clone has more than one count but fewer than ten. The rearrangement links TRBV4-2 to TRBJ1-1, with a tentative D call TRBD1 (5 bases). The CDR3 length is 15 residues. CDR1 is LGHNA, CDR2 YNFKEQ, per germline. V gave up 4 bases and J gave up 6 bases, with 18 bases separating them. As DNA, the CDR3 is TGTGCCAGCAGCCTCGAAGCCCGGGGGGAGTCTGAAGCTTTCTTT. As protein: CASSLEARGESEAFF.

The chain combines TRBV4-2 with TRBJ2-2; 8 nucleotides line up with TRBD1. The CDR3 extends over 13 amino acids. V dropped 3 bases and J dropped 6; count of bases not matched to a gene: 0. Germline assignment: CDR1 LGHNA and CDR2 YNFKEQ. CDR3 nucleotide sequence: TGTGCCAGCAGCCAGGACAGGGCCGGGGAGCTGTTTTTT. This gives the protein CASSQDRAGELFF.

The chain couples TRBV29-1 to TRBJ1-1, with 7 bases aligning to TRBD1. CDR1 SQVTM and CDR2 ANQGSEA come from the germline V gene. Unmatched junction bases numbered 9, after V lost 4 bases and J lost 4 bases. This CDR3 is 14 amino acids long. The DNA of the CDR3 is TGCAGCGTTGCATTACAGGGGTCGAGCACTGAAGCTTTCTTT. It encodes CSVALQGSSTEAFF. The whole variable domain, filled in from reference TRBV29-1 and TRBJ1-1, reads SAVISQKPSRDICQRGTSLTIQCQVDSQVTMMFWYRQQPGQSLTLIATANQGSEATYESGFVIDKFPISRPNLTFSTLTVSNMSPEDSSIYLCSVALQGSSTEAFFGQGTRLTVV.

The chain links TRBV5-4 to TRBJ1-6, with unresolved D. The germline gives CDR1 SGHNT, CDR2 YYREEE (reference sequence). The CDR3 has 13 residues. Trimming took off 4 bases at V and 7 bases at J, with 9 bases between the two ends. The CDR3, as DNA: TGTGCCAGCAGCCCCTCGGTGAATTCACCCCTCCACTTT. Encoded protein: CASSPSVNSPLHF.

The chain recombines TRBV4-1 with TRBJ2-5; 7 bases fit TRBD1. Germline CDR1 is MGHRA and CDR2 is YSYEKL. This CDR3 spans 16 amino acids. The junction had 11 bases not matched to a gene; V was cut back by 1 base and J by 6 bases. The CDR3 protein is CASSQVGQATKKTQYF. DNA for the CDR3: TGCGCCAGCAGCCAAGTTGGACAGGCTACTAAGAAGACCCAGTACTTC.